The rows below give T cell receptor beta chains drawn from one sample of a study of neurological immune-mediated disorders. MiXCR was run by TCRdb on the 5' RACE reads, yielding one entry per CDR3 protein. The sample includes approximately 31,000 distinct CDR3 sequences, around 13% of them seen just once. The sample was PBMCs. The source of these receptors is a middle-aged woman in good health. The CDR3 runs from the conserved cysteine through the conserved F or W. A D gene is named only where the DNA matches it firmly. A row's size may be missing; if present it is once, few, many or a size class.

j_gene: TRBJ2-1; v_gene: TRBV29-1; len: 14; abundance: medium-sized; d_gene: NA; CDR3nt: TGCAGCGACGCTCGGGGGCAAGGCTACAATGAGCAGTTCTTC; CDR3aa: CSDARGQGYNEQFF
j_gene: TRBJ2-7; v_gene: TRBV7-2; len: 13; abundance: many; d_gene: NA; CDR3nt: TGTGCCAGCAGCCCCGATCGTCAATACGAGCAGTACTTC; CDR3aa: CASSPDRQYEQYF
j_gene: TRBJ2-3; v_gene: TRBV20-1; len: 12; abundance: many; d_gene: NA; CDR3nt: TGCAGTGCTAGACGGGAGTCAGATACGCAGTATTTT; CDR3aa: CSARRESDTQYF
j_gene: TRBJ2-7; v_gene: TRBV5-1; len: 17; abundance: many; d_gene: NA; CDR3nt: TGCGCCAGCAGCTCCCACCCGGGGGCAGGGGGTGGTTACGAGCAGTACTTC; CDR3aa: CASSSHPGAGGGYEQYF
j_gene: TRBJ2-3; v_gene: TRBV12-3/TRBV12-4; len: 15; abundance: medium-sized; d_gene: TRBD1; CDR3nt: TGTGCCAGCAGTTTATCAGGGGGAAGCGGAGATACGCAGTATTTT; CDR3aa: CASSLSGGSGDTQYF
j_gene: TRBJ2-5; v_gene: TRBV18; len: 13; abundance: many; d_gene: NA; CDR3nt: TGTGCCAGCTCCCCCGGATCGGATGAGACCCAGTACTTC; CDR3aa: CASSPGSDETQYF
j_gene: TRBJ2-3; v_gene: TRBV20-1; len: 18; abundance: many; d_gene: TRBD2; CDR3nt: TGCAGTGCTAGGCCAGGGGCCACTAGCGGCACTAGCACAGATACGCAGTATTTT; CDR3aa: CSARPGATSGTSTDTQYF
j_gene: TRBJ1-3; v_gene: TRBV6-5; len: 14; abundance: many; d_gene: NA; CDR3nt: TGTGCCAGCAGATTACAGTCATCTGGAAACACCATATATTTT; CDR3aa: CASRLQSSGNTIYF
j_gene: TRBJ1-1; v_gene: TRBV6-2/TRBV6-3; len: 15; abundance: many; d_gene: NA; CDR3nt: TGTGCCAGCAGTCAACGGACAGTTATGAACACTGAAGCTTTCTTT; CDR3aa: CASSQRTVMNTEAFF
j_gene: TRBJ1-2; v_gene: TRBV24-1; len: 14; abundance: many; d_gene: NA; CDR3nt: TGTGCCACCAGTGATTACAGGGAGTCAGAAGGCTACACCTTC; CDR3aa: CATSDYRESEGYTF
j_gene: TRBJ2-7; v_gene: TRBV6-5; len: 11; abundance: many; d_gene: NA; CDR3nt: TGTGCCAGCAGGTTCAACCACGAGCAGTACTTC; CDR3aa: CASRFNHEQYF
j_gene: TRBJ1-5; v_gene: TRBV18; len: 14; abundance: many; d_gene: NA; CDR3nt: TGTGCCAGCTCACCACCGGGGGCTCGTCAGCCCCAGCATTTT; CDR3aa: CASSPPGARQPQHF
j_gene: TRBJ1-1; v_gene: TRBV7-2; len: 14; abundance: many; d_gene: NA; CDR3nt: TGTGCCAGCAGCTTAAGCGGGGCGGGTGCTGAAGCTTTCTTT; CDR3aa: CASSLSGAGAEAFF
j_gene: TRBJ2-3; v_gene: TRBV20-1; len: 14; abundance: NA; d_gene: NA; CDR3nt: TGCAGTGCTGCGTGCTCTGGGGCGACAGATACGCAGTATTTT; CDR3aa: CSAACSGATDTQYF
j_gene: TRBJ2-3; v_gene: TRBV7-2; len: 16; abundance: NA; d_gene: TRBD2; CDR3nt: TGTGCCAGCAGCTCCCGGACTAGCGGACGCACAGATACGCAGTATTTT; CDR3aa: CASSSRTSGRTDTQYF
j_gene: TRBJ2-5; v_gene: TRBV5-1; len: 15; abundance: NA; d_gene: NA; CDR3nt: TGCGCCAGCAGCGTCAATACAGCGTACCAAGAGACCCAGTACTTC; CDR3aa: CASSVNTAYQETQYF
j_gene: TRBJ1-1; v_gene: TRBV7-2; len: 18; abundance: medium-sized; d_gene: TRBD1; CDR3nt: TGTGCCAGCAGCTTGAGAGGGGGGACAGGGAACCTGAACACTGAAGCTTTCTTT; CDR3aa: CASSLRGGTGNLNTEAFF
j_gene: TRBJ1-1; v_gene: TRBV6-5; len: 16; abundance: many; d_gene: NA; CDR3nt: TGTGCCAGCAGTTACTCGGTCCTGGGCAGAGACACTGAAGCTTTCTTT; CDR3aa: CASSYSVLGRDTEAFF
j_gene: TRBJ1-5; v_gene: TRBV15; len: 15; abundance: few; d_gene: NA; CDR3nt: TGTGCCACCAGCAGAGATAAGGGTTACAATCAGCCCCAGCATTTT; CDR3aa: CATSRDKGYNQPQHF
j_gene: TRBJ2-5; v_gene: TRBV7-6; len: 15; abundance: many; d_gene: TRBD2; CDR3nt: TGTGCCAGCAGCCCTCGGGGGGGGGGCCCGGAGACCCAGTACTTC; CDR3aa: CASSPRGGGPETQYF
j_gene: TRBJ2-3; v_gene: TRBV20-1; len: 15; abundance: NA; d_gene: TRBD2; CDR3nt: TGCAGTGCTAGGGCTCCGGGGGGGGGCACAGATACGCAGTATTTT; CDR3aa: CSARAPGGGTDTQYF
j_gene: TRBJ2-7; v_gene: TRBV2; len: 13; abundance: NA; d_gene: TRBD1; CDR3nt: TGTGCCAGCAGGGAATCTCAACAGGGGCGGCAGTACTTC; CDR3aa: CASRESQQGRQYF
j_gene: TRBJ2-7; v_gene: TRBV28; len: 12; abundance: NA; d_gene: NA; CDR3nt: TGTGCCAGCAGTTTACTCGGCTACGAGCAGTACTTC; CDR3aa: CASSLLGYEQYF
j_gene: TRBJ1-5; v_gene: TRBV5-6; len: 14; abundance: many; d_gene: NA; CDR3nt: TGTGCCAGCAGCCCTGGGCCCGAGGATCAGCCCCAGCATTTT; CDR3aa: CASSPGPEDQPQHF
j_gene: TRBJ1-2; v_gene: TRBV5-1; len: 12; abundance: many; d_gene: NA; CDR3nt: TGCGCCAGCCATGAGGGGAACTATGGCTACACCTTC; CDR3aa: CASHEGNYGYTF
j_gene: TRBJ1-1; v_gene: TRBV29-1; len: 12; abundance: many; d_gene: TRBD1; CDR3nt: TGCAGCGCACACACAGGGGGTTGGTTCTGGTTCTTT; CDR3aa: CSAHTGGWFWFF
j_gene: TRBJ2-3; v_gene: TRBV5-1; len: 15; abundance: many; d_gene: NA; CDR3nt: TGCGCCAGCAGCTTGGCAGATCAAGGAAGGAATACGCAGTATTTT; CDR3aa: CASSLADQGRNTQYF
j_gene: TRBJ2-5; v_gene: TRBV6-5; len: 15; abundance: NA; d_gene: TRBD2; CDR3nt: TGTGCCAGCAGCCGATTGGGGACTAGCAGAGAGACCCAGTACTTC; CDR3aa: CASSRLGTSRETQYF
j_gene: TRBJ2-7; v_gene: TRBV5-1; len: 16; abundance: many; d_gene: NA; CDR3nt: TGCGCCAGCAGCTTGGGGGCCCCAGGAGGTTGGTACGAGCAGTACTTC; CDR3aa: CASSLGAPGGWYEQYF
j_gene: TRBJ2-7; v_gene: TRBV5-1; len: 12; abundance: NA; d_gene: NA; CDR3nt: TGCGCCAGCAGCCGGGGCACCTACGAGCAGTACTTC; CDR3aa: CASSRGTYEQYF
j_gene: TRBJ2-1; v_gene: TRBV5-5; len: 16; abundance: many; d_gene: NA; CDR3nt: TGTGCCAGCAGCTTGGCCGAGGGAAGCTCCTACAATGAGCAGTTCTTC; CDR3aa: CASSLAEGSSYNEQFF
j_gene: TRBJ1-2; v_gene: TRBV6-2/TRBV6-3; len: 15; abundance: many; d_gene: TRBD1; CDR3nt: TGTGCCAGCAACCTCGGGACAGGGGAGACCTATGGCTACACCTTC; CDR3aa: CASNLGTGETYGYTF
j_gene: TRBJ2-5; v_gene: TRBV24-1; len: 15; abundance: many; d_gene: TRBD2; CDR3nt: TGTGCCACCAGTGACCCCCCGGGGGGATCGGAGACCCAGTACTTC; CDR3aa: CATSDPPGGSETQYF